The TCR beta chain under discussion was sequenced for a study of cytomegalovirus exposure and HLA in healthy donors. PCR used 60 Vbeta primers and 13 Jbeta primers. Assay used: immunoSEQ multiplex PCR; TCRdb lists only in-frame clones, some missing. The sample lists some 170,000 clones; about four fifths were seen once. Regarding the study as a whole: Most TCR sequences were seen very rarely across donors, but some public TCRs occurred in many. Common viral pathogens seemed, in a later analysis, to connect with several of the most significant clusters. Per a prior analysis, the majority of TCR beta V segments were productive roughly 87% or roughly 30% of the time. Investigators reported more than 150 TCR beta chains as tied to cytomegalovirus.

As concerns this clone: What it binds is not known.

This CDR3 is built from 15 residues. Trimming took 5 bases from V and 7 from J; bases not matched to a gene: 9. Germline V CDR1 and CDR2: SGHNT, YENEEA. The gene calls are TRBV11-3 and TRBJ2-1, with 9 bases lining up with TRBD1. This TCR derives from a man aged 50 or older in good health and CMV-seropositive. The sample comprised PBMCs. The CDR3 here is CASSGGQGSHNEQFF. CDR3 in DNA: TGTGCCAGCAGCGGCGGACAGGGGAGTCATAATGAGCAGTTCTTC.